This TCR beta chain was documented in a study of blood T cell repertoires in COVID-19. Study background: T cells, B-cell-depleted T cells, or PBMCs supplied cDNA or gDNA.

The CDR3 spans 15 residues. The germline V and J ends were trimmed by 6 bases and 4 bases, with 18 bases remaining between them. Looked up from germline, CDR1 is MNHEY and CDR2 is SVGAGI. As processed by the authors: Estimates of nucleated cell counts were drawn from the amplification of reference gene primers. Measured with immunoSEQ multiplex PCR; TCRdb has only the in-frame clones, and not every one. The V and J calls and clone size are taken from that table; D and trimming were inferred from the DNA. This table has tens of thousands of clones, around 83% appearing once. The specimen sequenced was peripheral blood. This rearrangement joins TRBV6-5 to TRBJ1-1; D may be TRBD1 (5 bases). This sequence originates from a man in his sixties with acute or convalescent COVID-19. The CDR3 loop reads CASRDRGRASTEAFF. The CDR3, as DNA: TGTGCCAGCAGGGACCGTGGCAGGGCTAGCACTGAAGCTTTCTTT.